This TCR beta chain was recovered during a study of glioma-infiltrating T cells. Study-level findings and limits: Only very few CDR3 sequences appeared in both tissue and blood. Above-expected tissue-blood divergence occurred in all gliomas, most in low-grade ones.

This clonotype was seen at least ten times. Its target is not known. Germline-derived CDR1 and CDR2 are DFQATT and SNEGSKA (reference sequence). V gave up 4 bases and J gave up 2 bases; unmatched junction bases: 5. The CDR3 covers 14 residues. Using RNA template, CDR3s of TCR alpha and beta were amplified with iRepertoire arm-PCR. TCRdb used MiXCR to reprocess the multiplex PCR reads, holding one entry per CDR3 protein. The table has under 200,000 distinct CDR3 sequences, about 47% seen once. Material for sequencing was glioma tissue, nonneoplastic brain tissue, or PBMCs (not recorded which). This receptor was taken from a human donor with low-grade glioma or glioblastoma, undergoing nonglioma brain surgery, or in good health (not recorded which). The V gene is TRBV20-1, the J gene TRBJ2-3; 8 bases are shared with TRBD1. The CDR3 region is CSATGQAYTDTQYF. DNA of the CDR3: TGCAGTGCTACGGGACAGGCATACACAGATACGCAGTATTTT.